Listed here are 17 T cell receptor beta chains from one sample, sequenced in a study of B cell selection in AIRE deficiency. Clones were read by immunoSEQ multiplex PCR, and TCRdb kept only the in-frame ones, dropping some. The profile shows tens of thousands of clones, around 97% of them singletons. Conventional CD4 T cells were sorted as CD4+CD127+ cells. The sequenced material came from conventional CD4+ T cells sorted from PBMCs. The origin of the receptors is a human donor with AIRE deficiency.

V usage is TRBV5-1 and J usage is TRBJ2-5; D call uncertain. Trimming removed 0 bases at V and 2 bases at J, with 11 bases between. The germline gives CDR1 SGHRS, CDR2 YFSETQ. This CDR3 region has 15 residues. The CDR3 reads CASSLVGLVQETQYF. The CDR3 DNA reads TGCGCCAGCAGCTTGGTAGGGTTGGTGCAAGAGACCCAGTACTTC. Filled out from reference TRBV5-1 and TRBJ2-5, the complete variable domain reads KAGVTQTPRYLIKTRGQQVTLSCSPISGHRSVSWYQQTPGQGLQFLFEYFSETQRNKGNFPGRFSGRQFSNSRSEMNVSTLELGDSALYLCASSLVGLVQETQYFGPGTRLLVL.

The V and J genes are TRBV9 and TRBJ2-3, with 11 nucleotides matching TRBD2. V was pared by 3 bases and J by 12 bases, with 12 bases of the junction left unmatched. Per the germline V gene, CDR1 is SGDLS and CDR2 is YYNGEE. The CDR3 has 15 amino acids. CDR3 nucleotide sequence: TGTGCCAGCAGCGAGACTAGCGGGACCCAACGACTTCAGTATTTT. Amino acid sequence: CASSETSGTQRLQYF.

The V and J genes are TRBV9 and TRBJ2-2; no clear D gene. The germline V gene encodes CDR1 SGDLS and CDR2 YYNGEE. Between the trimmed V and J ends, which lost 0 bases and 1 base, there was a span of 4 bases. The CDR3 consists of 14 residues. The DNA of the CDR3 is TGTGCCAGCAGCGTAGGTCAGAACACCGGGGAGCTGTTTTTT. The encoded protein is CASSVGQNTGELFF.

The chain has TRBV29-1 and TRBJ1-4, with 9 bases aligning to TRBD1. Germline lookup yields CDR1 SQVTM and CDR2 ANQGSEA. V dropped 4 bases and J dropped 8; count of bases not matched to a gene: 11. This CDR3 has 15 amino acids. CDR3 nucleotides: TGCAGCGTTGGATACGGGGACAGGGTTCTCGAAAAACTGTTTTTT. Translating gives CSVGYGDRVLEKLFF.

This chain links TRBV18 with TRBJ1-4, with D tentatively TRBD1 (6 bases). V dropped 6 bases and J dropped 3 bases, with 11 bases sitting between them. The CDR3 has 14 residues. In germline, CDR1 is KGHSH, CDR2 LQKENI. The CDR3 region is CASSPGASNEKLFF. CDR3 DNA: TGTGCCAGCTCCCCAGGGGCCTCTAATGAAAAACTGTTTTTT.

The chain is built from TRBV19 and TRBJ2-2; D possibly uses TRBD1 or TRBD2 (6 bases each). Germline CDR1 reads LNHDA; CDR2 reads SQIVND (reference sequence). The CDR3 totals 16 residues. V dropped 3 bases and J dropped 7 bases, with 18 bases sitting between them. CDR3 residues: CASSIRIARGVGELFF. In DNA form, the CDR3 reads TGTGCCAGTAGTATCCGGATCGCTAGGGGGGTCGGGGAGCTGTTTTTT.

The chain carries TRBV16 and TRBJ2-2; D uncertain. V was pared by 4 bases and J by 2 bases, with 17 bases between. The CDR3 is 17 amino acids. Germline V lookup: CDR1 KGHSY, CDR2 FQNENV. The CDR3 reads CASSLISLEVNTGELFF. The CDR3, as DNA: TGTGCCAGCAGCCTAATATCTTTGGAAGTTAACACCGGGGAGCTGTTTTTT.

The chain joins TRBV27 to TRBJ2-7; D is ambiguous. The germline V gene encodes CDR1 MNHEY and CDR2 SMNVEV (reference sequence). The CDR3 is 12 residues long. The V and J ends lost 3 bases and 0 bases respectively, with 3 bases between them. In DNA, the CDR3 is TGTGCCAGCAGTTTTCCCTCCTACGAGCAGTACTTC. This translates into CASSFPSYEQYF.

CDR3 DNA: TGTGCCAGCAGAAGCCTTATTACAACCGGGACTACCTACGAGCAGTACTTC. Protein: CASRSLITTGTTYEQYF. The chain is built from TRBV28 and TRBJ2-7; 7 nucleotides match TRBD2. Germline V gene sequence: CDR1 MDHEN, CDR2 SYDVKM. V was pared by 6 bases and J by 2 bases, with 16 bases of the junction left unmatched. This CDR3 comprises 17 residues.

This chain joins TRBV19 and TRBJ2-2, with 8 positions matching TRBD2. Germline assignment: CDR1 LNHDA and CDR2 SQIVND (reference sequence). V shed 5 bases and J 1 base; nucleotides not matched to a gene: 9. CDR3 length equals 17 residues. The CDR3 protein is CASSSLTGGGNTGELFF. The CDR3 coding sequence is TGTGCCAGTAGTTCCTTAACGGGAGGGGGGAACACCGGGGAGCTGTTTTTT.

The genes are TRBV7-3 and TRBJ2-1, with D possibly being TRBD2 (5 bases). V was shortened by 5 bases and J by 2 bases, with 19 bases between the two germline ends. The length of the CDR3 is 17 residues. CDR1 SGHTA and CDR2 FQGTGA come from the germline V gene. CDR3 DNA: TGTGCCAGCAGCACCCCCCAGCGGCAGATGACCTACAATGAGCAGTTCTTC. Its translation: CASSTPQRQMTYNEQFF.

The chain carries TRBV11-2 and TRBJ1-1; a weak D match, TRBD1 (5 bases). CDR3 length equals 15 residues. Trimming shortened V by 4 bases and J by 4 bases, and 16 bases separated the two germline ends. Germline-derived CDR1 and CDR2 are SGHAT and FQNNGV. CDR3 in amino acids: CASSSVGGTGTEAFF. In nucleotides, the CDR3 is TGTGCCAGCAGCTCCGTGGGAGGGACGGGCACTGAAGCTTTCTTT.

V gene TRBV27 combines with J gene TRBJ2-3; D call uncertain. V dropped 3 bases and J dropped 0 bases, with 7 bases sitting between them. In germline, CDR1 is MNHEY, CDR2 SMNVEV (reference sequence). The CDR3 totals 14 residues. Written as DNA, the CDR3 is TGTGCCAGCAGTTTCGCGCAAAGCACAGATACGCAGTATTTT. Residues: CASSFAQSTDTQYF.

This sequence joins TRBV5-1 and TRBJ2-7; 10 bases line up with TRBD1. This CDR3 spans 16 amino acids. Germline V gives CDR1 SGHRS, CDR2 YFSETQ. After removal of 3 bases from V and 5 bases from J, the junction contained 11 bases not matched to a gene. The CDR3 DNA is TGCGCCAGCAGCTCCTCCTTTGGGGACAGGGGCCACGAGCAGTACTTC. Protein sequence: CASSSSFGDRGHEQYF.

DNA of the CDR3: TGTGCCAGCAGCTTGGCGTTTGGCGAGCAGTACTTC. Residues: CASSLAFGEQYF. The chain couples TRBV5-6 to TRBJ2-7, with D uncertain. V was clipped by 0 bases and J by 6 bases, with 7 bases between them. This CDR3 is built from 12 residues. CDR1 and CDR2 (germline): SGHDT, YYEEEE.

The genes are TRBV5-6 and TRBJ2-7; 7 nucleotides align to TRBD2. CDR3 length equals 12 residues. Germline V gene sequence: CDR1 SGHDT, CDR2 YYEEEE. Losses at the gene ends were 4 bases for V and 5 bases for J; bases not matched to a gene: 3. CDR3 nucleotides: TGTGCCAGCAGCAAGACTAGCAACGAGCAGTACTTC. This translates into CASSKTSNEQYF.

The genes are TRBV27 and TRBJ2-1, with 9 bases identical to TRBD2. Germline V gene sequence: CDR1 MNHEY, CDR2 SMNVEV (reference sequence). V shed 5 bases and J 8 bases; nucleotides not matched to a gene: 10. This CDR3 has 15 residues. DNA for the CDR3: TGTGCCAGCAGTCAAATTAGCGGGAGACGTCATGAGCAGTTCTTC. This sequence encodes CASSQISGRRHEQFF.